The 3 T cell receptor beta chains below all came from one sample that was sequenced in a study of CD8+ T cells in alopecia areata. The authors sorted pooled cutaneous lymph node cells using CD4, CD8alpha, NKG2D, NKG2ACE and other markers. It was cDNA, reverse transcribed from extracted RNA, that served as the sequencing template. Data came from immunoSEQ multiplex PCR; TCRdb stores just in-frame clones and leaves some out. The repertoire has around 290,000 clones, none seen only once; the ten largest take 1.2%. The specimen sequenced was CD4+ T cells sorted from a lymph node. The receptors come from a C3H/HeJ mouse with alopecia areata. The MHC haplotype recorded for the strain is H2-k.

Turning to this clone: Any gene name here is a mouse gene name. The CDR3 spells CTCSAAGRDTGQLYF. The sequenced CDR3 bases are TGCACCTGCAGTGCAGCAGGGAGGGACACCGGG. The V and J genes are TRBV1 and TRBJ2-2; tentative D call: TRBD1 (5 bases). The read finishes 4 residues shy of the CDR3 end, and the germline J gene is used to complete it. The V end lost 1 base, the J end lost 3 bases, and 9 bases lay between the germline ends. Germline CDR1 reads NSQYPW; CDR2 reads LRSPGD (reference sequence). The CDR3 spans 15 residues.

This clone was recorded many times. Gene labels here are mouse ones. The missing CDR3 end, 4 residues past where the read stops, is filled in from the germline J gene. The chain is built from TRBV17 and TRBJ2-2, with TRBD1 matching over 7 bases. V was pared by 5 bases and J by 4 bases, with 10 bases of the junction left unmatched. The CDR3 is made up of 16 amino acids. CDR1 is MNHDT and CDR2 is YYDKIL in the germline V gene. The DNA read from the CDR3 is TGTGCTAGCAGTCATCCGGGACAGTGGGGCACCGGG. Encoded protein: CASSHPGQWGTG. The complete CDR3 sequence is CASSHPGQWGTGQLYF.

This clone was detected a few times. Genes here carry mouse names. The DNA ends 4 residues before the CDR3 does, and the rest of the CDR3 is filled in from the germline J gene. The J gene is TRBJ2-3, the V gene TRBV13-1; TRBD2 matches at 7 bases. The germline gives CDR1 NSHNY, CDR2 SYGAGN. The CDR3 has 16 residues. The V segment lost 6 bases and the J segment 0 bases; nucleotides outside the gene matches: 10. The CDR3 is CASNPLGYFSAETLYF. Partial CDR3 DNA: TGTGCCAGCAACCCACTGGGGTATTTTAGTGCAGAA.